These 32 T cell receptor beta chains share one sample of origin, sequenced in a study of cytomegalovirus exposure and HLA in healthy donors. TCRdb keeps only in-frame clones here, not all; method: immunoSEQ multiplex PCR. The profile shows tens of thousands of clones, roughly 90% of them singletons. The sample comprised PBMCs. These receptors all stem from a woman under 30 in good health and CMV-seropositive.

This chain connects TRBV19 to TRBJ1-4; D gene ambiguous. The CDR3 loop spans 13 amino acids. V was clipped by 5 bases and J by 7 bases, with 11 bases between them. Germline assignment: CDR1 LNHDA and CDR2 SQIVND (reference sequence). The CDR3 DNA is TGTGCCAGTAGTGTTAAGATCGGTGAAAAACTGTTTTTT. Translating it yields CASSVKIGEKLFF. The whole variable domain, filled in from reference TRBV19 and TRBJ1-4, reads DGGITQSPKYLFRKEGQNVTLSCEQNLNHDAMYWYRQDPGQGLRLIYYSQIVNDFQKGDIAEGYSVSREKKESFPLTVTSAQKNPTAFYLCASSVKIGEKLFFGSGTQLSVL.

The V call is TRBV29-1, the J call TRBJ1-1; D gene ambiguous. Germline-derived CDR1 and CDR2 are SQVTM and ANQGSEA. This CDR3 contains 12 residues. V lost 5 bases, J lost 3 bases, and 10 bases lay in between. The CDR3, as DNA: TGCAGCGTTTCAGGTTCGGACACTGAAGCTTTCTTT. Its translation is CSVSGSDTEAFF.

This clone appeared a few times. J is TRBJ2-3 and V is TRBV28; 11 bases match TRBD1. The CDR3 has 16 amino acids. Losses at the gene ends were 3 bases for V and 4 bases for J; bases not matched to a gene: 6. From germline, CDR1 is MDHEN and CDR2 SYDVKM. The DNA of the CDR3 is TGTGCCAGCAGTTTTACTCCGGGACAGGGGGCAGATACGCAGTATTTT. This encodes CASSFTPGQGADTQYF.

The CDR3 bases are TGTGCCAGCAGTGGACAGGGTATCGTCTACGAGCAGTACTTC. Amino acid sequence: CASSGQGIVYEQYF. The chain is built from TRBV27 and TRBJ2-7; the match to TRBD1 covers 8 bases. V lost 5 bases to trimming and J lost 3 bases; unmatched junction nucleotides: 6. CDR1 MNHEY and CDR2 SMNVEV come from the germline V gene (reference sequence). This CDR3 is 14 amino acids long.

The chain joins TRBV5-6 to TRBJ1-1; a possible D gene is TRBD1 (5 bases). Trimming pared 7 bases from V and 2 bases from J, leaving 12 bases between. Germline V lookup: CDR1 SGHDT, CDR2 YYEEEE. The CDR3 loop spans 13 amino acids. CDR3 sequence: CASSGTENTEAFF. CDR3 DNA: TGTGCCAGCTCGGGGACTGAAAACACTGAAGCTTTCTTT.

The V call is TRBV11-2, the J call TRBJ2-1; 8 bases match TRBD2. V lost 1 base and J lost 5; bases outside the gene matches: 4. The germline V gene has CDR1 SGHAT and CDR2 FQNNGV. The CDR3 runs 15 residues. The CDR3 nucleotides read TGTGCCAGCAGCTTAGTCGGGGGGGCCAACAATGAGCAGTTCTTC. Protein: CASSLVGGANNEQFF. Full variable domain (rest looked up from reference TRBV11-2 and TRBJ2-1): EAGVAQSPRYKIIEKRQSVAFWCNPISGHATLYWYQQILGQGPKLLIQFQNNGVVDDSQLPKDRFSAERLKGVDSTLKIQPAKLEDSAVYLCASSLVGGANNEQFFGPGTRLTVL.

This clone was picked up one time. V is TRBV6-5 and J is TRBJ2-5; a weak D match, TRBD1 (5 bases). This CDR3 comprises 14 residues. Germline CDR1 MNHEY, CDR2 SVGAGI. V was cut by 6 bases and J by 4 bases, with 15 bases left in between. In DNA form, the CDR3 reads TGTGCCAGCAGAAATACAGGAGAAGTAGAGACCCAGTACTTC. Amino acids: CASRNTGEVETQYF.

The chain is built from TRBV27 and TRBJ2-7; TRBD2 matches 8 bases. The V gene's germline CDR1 is MNHEY and CDR2 SMNVEV (reference sequence). The CDR3 loop spans 15 amino acids. With V trimmed by 2 bases and J by 2 bases, 5 bases remained unmatched. CDR3 amino acids: CASSLRRLATYEQYF. The CDR3 coding sequence is TGTGCCAGCAGTTTACGAAGACTAGCGACCTACGAGCAGTACTTC.

The chain employs TRBV5-4 and TRBJ2-7; D may be TRBD2 (6 bases). The length of the CDR3 is 14 residues. Looked up from germline, CDR1 is SGHNT and CDR2 is YYREEE (reference sequence). The V and J ends lost 0 bases and 0 bases respectively, with 7 bases between them. The DNA for the CDR3 is TGTGCCAGCAGCTTGGCCGGGAGCTCCTACGAGCAGTACTTC. Protein sequence: CASSLAGSSYEQYF.

This sequence joins TRBV18 and TRBJ1-2; tentative D call: TRBD1 (5 bases). V gave up 2 bases and J gave up 4 bases, with 14 bases separating them. This CDR3 spans 15 amino acids. Germline assignment: CDR1 KGHSH and CDR2 LQKENI. Here the CDR3 reads CASSPGDSGGYGYTF. The CDR3 nucleotides are TGTGCCAGCTCACCAGGCGACAGTGGCGGCTATGGCTACACCTTC.

The rearrangement uses TRBV7-6 and TRBJ2-5, with unresolved D. Trimming cost V 5 bases and J 2 bases, with 6 bases left between them. The CDR3 has 12 amino acids. Germline V gene lookup returns CDR1 SGHVS and CDR2 FNYEAQ. The CDR3 sequence is CASSRGQETQYF. As DNA, the CDR3 is TGTGCCAGCAGCAGAGGACAAGAGACCCAGTACTTC.

V is TRBV2 and J is TRBJ2-3; TRBD1 might be the D (7 bases). This CDR3 is 15 amino acids long. From germline, CDR1 is SNHLY and CDR2 FYNNEI. Trimming took 4 bases from V and 2 from J, leaving 13 bases between them. The CDR3 nucleotides read TGTGCCAGCAGTGCTCTCAGGGGGGTCACAGATACGCAGTATTTT. Its translation is CASSALRGVTDTQYF.

The rearrangement links TRBV7-2 to TRBJ2-3, with 14 bases matching TRBD2. Germline trimming cut 4 bases from V and 6 bases from J; bases unmatched to any gene: 6. Looked up from germline, CDR1 is SGHTA and CDR2 is FQGNSA. The CDR3 consists of 16 residues. The CDR3 nucleotides are TGTGCCAGCAGCTCTGGACTAGCGGGGGGCCGGGATACGCAGTATTTT. It specifies CASSSGLAGGRDTQYF.

Written as DNA, the CDR3 is TGTGCCATCAGTGAGGGCCCTCAGGAGGGTCACAATGAGCAGTTCTTC. The encoded protein is CAISEGPQEGHNEQFF. J is TRBJ2-1 and V is TRBV10-3, with D possibly matching TRBD2 (6 bases). V was clipped by 2 bases and J by 5 bases, with 16 bases between them. The germline CDR1 and CDR2 sequences are ENHRY and SYGVKD. The CDR3 spans 16 residues.

The chain joins TRBV7-2 to TRBJ1-2, with 9 bases identical to TRBD1. The V segment lost 5 bases and the J segment 4 bases; nucleotides outside the gene matches: 8. There are 15 residues in the CDR3. Germline CDR1 and CDR2: SGHTA and FQGNSA. The CDR3 nucleotides are TGTGCCAGCAGCCGAGAGGGACAGGGCGGCTATGGCTACACCTTC. It encodes CASSREGQGGYGYTF.

The chain links TRBV2 to TRBJ1-6; D might be TRBD1 (6 bases). The CDR3 consists of 15 residues. Germline V gives CDR1 SNHLY, CDR2 FYNNEI. V was clipped by 8 bases and J by 6 bases, with 17 bases between them. The CDR3 loop reads CASAPQGVVNSPLHF. CDR3 in DNA: TGTGCCAGCGCCCCACAGGGCGTTGTTAATTCACCCCTCCACTTT.

CDR3 loop: CASSRGQWEAGEQYF. CDR3 nucleotide sequence: TGTGCCAGCAGTCGGGGACAATGGGAAGCTGGCGAGCAGTACTTC. V gene TRBV6-5 combines with J gene TRBJ2-7; D perhaps matches TRBD1 (6 bases). Between the trimmed V and J ends, which lost 5 bases and 6 bases, there was a span of 20 bases. Per the germline V gene, CDR1 is MNHEY and CDR2 is SVGAGI. The length of the CDR3 is 15 residues.

Worth noting for this clone: Other nucleotide sequences from this sample produce the same CDR3. DNA for the CDR3: TGTGCCAGCAGTTCTTCTAACTATGGCTACACCTTC. This translates into CASSSSNYGYTF. The V gene is TRBV28, the J gene TRBJ1-2; no firm D call. Deletions cut 4 bases from V and 0 bases from J, with 3 bases between. CDR3 length: 12 amino acids. Germline V gene sequence: CDR1 MDHEN, CDR2 SYDVKM.

The chain couples TRBV6-1 to TRBJ2-3; D uncertain. The CDR3 loop spans 13 amino acids. The germline V and J ends were trimmed by 3 bases and 6 bases, with 10 bases remaining between them. Germline V lookup: CDR1 MNHNS, CDR2 SASEGT. In nucleotides, the CDR3 is TGTGCCAGCAGTGAGAGTAGTAGCGATACGCAGTATTTT. Translating it yields CASSESSSDTQYF.

This clone came up once. The chain couples TRBV5-4 to TRBJ2-3; 10 bases are shared with TRBD2. V lost 4 bases to trimming and J lost 4 bases; unmatched junction nucleotides: 6. Per germline, CDR1 SGHNT and CDR2 YYREEE (reference sequence). This CDR3 contains 15 residues. The CDR3 spells CASSGIAGGADTQYF. The CDR3 nucleotides are TGTGCCAGCAGCGGAATAGCGGGAGGTGCAGATACGCAGTATTTT.

As for this clone: Compared with germline, one end of the junction differs, possibly owing to a read error. The chain has TRBV6-1 and TRBJ2-7, with 7 bases identical to TRBD2. In germline, CDR1 is MNHNS, CDR2 SASEGT. CDR3 length: 13 residues. The CDR3: CASSESARGGEHF. The CDR3 DNA reads as TGTGCCAGCAGTGAATCGGCGCGGGGAGGGGAACACTTC.

This chain uses TRBV27 with TRBJ1-5, with unresolved D. From germline, CDR1 is MNHEY and CDR2 SMNVEV (reference sequence). This CDR3 comprises 13 residues. The V and J ends lost 3 bases and 4 bases respectively, with 7 bases between them. The CDR3 loop is CASSLLGNQPQHF. Written as DNA, the CDR3 is TGTGCCAGCAGTTTGCTCGGGAATCAGCCCCAGCATTTT.

V is TRBV10-2 and J is TRBJ2-3; 10 nucleotides align to TRBD2. V lost 4 bases to trimming and J lost 0 bases; unmatched junction nucleotides: 4. The CDR3 spans 16 residues. Per the germline V gene, CDR1 is WSHSY and CDR2 is SAAADI. CDR3 bases: TGCGCCAGCAGTGGGGGACTAGCGAGTAGCACAGATACGCAGTATTTT. As protein: CASSGGLASSTDTQYF.

The chain recombines TRBV9 with TRBJ2-3; 10 bases are shared with TRBD2. The CDR3 covers 15 residues. V was clipped by 4 bases and J by 4 bases; unmatched bases: 6. From germline, CDR1 is SGDLS and CDR2 YYNGEE. CDR3 region: CASSPEAGGPDTQYF. The CDR3 DNA sequence: TGTGCCAGCAGCCCCGAAGCGGGAGGGCCAGATACGCAGTATTTT. Combining the CDR3 with reference TRBV9 and TRBJ2-3 gives the whole variable domain DSGVTQTPKHLITATGQRVTLRCSPRSGDLSVYWYQQSLDQGLQFLIQYYNGEERAKGNILERFSAQQFPDLHSELNLSSLELGDSALYFCASSPEAGGPDTQYFGPGTRLTVL.

This chain joins TRBV30 and TRBJ2-1, with TRBD2 matching over 16 bases. The CDR3 runs to 16 residues. With V trimmed by 2 bases and J by 8 bases, 6 bases remained unmatched. The germline V gene encodes CDR1 GTSNPN and CDR2 SVGIG (reference sequence). Written as DNA, the CDR3 is TGTGCCTGGAGTAAGGGACTAGCGGGAGGGCCTTATGAGCAGTTCTTC. It is translated as CAWSKGLAGGPYEQFF.

The chain employs TRBV7-9 and TRBJ1-2; 9 bases are a match to TRBD1. With V trimmed by 6 bases and J by 1 base, 3 bases remained unmatched. Germline assignment: CDR1 SEHNR and CDR2 FQNEAQ (reference sequence). There are 14 residues in the CDR3. This CDR3 is CASSEGQGNYGYTF. The CDR3 DNA reads TGTGCCAGCAGTGAGGGACAGGGTAACTATGGCTACACCTTC.

The chain combines TRBV6-1 with TRBJ2-3; D unresolved. The germline CDR1 and CDR2 sequences are MNHNS and SASEGT. The CDR3 length is 14 residues. V dropped 8 bases and J dropped 5 bases, with 17 bases sitting between them. The CDR3 reads CASLRVPPRDTQYF. CDR3 DNA sequence: TGTGCCAGCCTCCGGGTCCCTCCGAGAGATACGCAGTATTTT.

This rearrangement joins TRBV2 to TRBJ2-3; a weak D match, TRBD1 (5 bases). The J call could be wrong; TRBJ1-5 is a better fit for the DNA end. Germline CDR1 SNHLY, CDR2 FYNNEI. CDR3 length: 19 residues. Here the CDR3 reads CASSEVGVVSGRALGTQHF. The CDR3 nucleotides read TGTGCCAGCAGTGAAGTGGGGGTTGTGAGCGGGAGGGCCTTGGGTACGCAGCATTTT.

The rearrangement uses TRBV2 and TRBJ2-5; D unclear. Germline loops: CDR1 SNHLY, CDR2 FYNNEI. Trimming stripped 6 bases from V and 1 base from J, with 12 bases between. CDR3 size: 14 residues. CDR3 DNA: TGTGCCAGCAGCGACCTAGTAGGCCAAGAGACCCAGTACTTC. It encodes CASSDLVGQETQYF.

V usage is TRBV14 and J usage is TRBJ2-6, with 8 bases that match TRBD1. The germline V gene has CDR1 SGHDN and CDR2 FVKESK. J lost 0 bases, V lost 3 bases, and 7 bases had no gene match. The CDR3 is 18 residues long. CDR3 coding DNA: TGTGCCAGCAGCCATTGGGGACAGGTGGTCTCTGGGGCCAACGTCCTGACTTTC. It specifies CASSHWGQVVSGANVLTF.

This clone was counted a few times. The chain uses TRBV27 and TRBJ1-5; D uncertain. The CDR3 has 13 amino acids. CDR1 is MNHEY and CDR2 is SMNVEV in the germline V gene (reference sequence). V was clipped by 3 bases and J by 4 bases, with 7 bases between them. CDR3 loop: CASSFKLNQPQHF. DNA of the CDR3: TGTGCCAGCAGTTTCAAACTTAATCAGCCCCAGCATTTT.

V usage is TRBV6-4 and J usage is TRBJ2-2; perhaps TRBD2 as D (6 bases). The CDR3 runs to 14 residues. V was pared by 3 bases and J by 4 bases, with 9 bases between. CDR1 and CDR2 from the germline V gene are MRHNA and SNTAGT. CDR3 nucleotide sequence: TGTGCCAGCAGTGAGGGAGGCGCCACCGGGGAGCTGTTTTTT. As protein: CASSEGGATGELFF.